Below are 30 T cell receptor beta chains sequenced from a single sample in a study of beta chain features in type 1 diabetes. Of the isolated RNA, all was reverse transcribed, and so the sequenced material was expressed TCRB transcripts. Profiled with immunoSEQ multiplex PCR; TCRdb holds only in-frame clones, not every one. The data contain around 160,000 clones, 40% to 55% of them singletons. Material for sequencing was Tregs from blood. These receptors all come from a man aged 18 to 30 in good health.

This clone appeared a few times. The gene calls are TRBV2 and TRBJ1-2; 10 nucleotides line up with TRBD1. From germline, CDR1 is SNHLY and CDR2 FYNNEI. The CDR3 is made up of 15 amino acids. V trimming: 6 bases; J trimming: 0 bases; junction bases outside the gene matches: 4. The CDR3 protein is CASRGQGLTNYGYTF. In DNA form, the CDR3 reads TGTGCCAGCAGGGGACAGGGGCTAACTAACTATGGCTACACCTTC.

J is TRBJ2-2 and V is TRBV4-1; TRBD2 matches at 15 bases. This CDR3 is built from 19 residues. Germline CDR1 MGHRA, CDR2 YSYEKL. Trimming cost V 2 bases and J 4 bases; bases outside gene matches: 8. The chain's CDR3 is CASSQYGSGLAGGTGELFF. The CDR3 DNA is TGCGCCAGCAGCCAATATGGGTCGGGACTAGCGGGAGGCACCGGGGAGCTGTTTTTT.

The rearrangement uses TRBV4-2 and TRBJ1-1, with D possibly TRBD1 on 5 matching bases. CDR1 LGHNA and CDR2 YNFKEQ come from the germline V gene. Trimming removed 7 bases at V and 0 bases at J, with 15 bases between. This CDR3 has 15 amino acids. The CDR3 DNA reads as TGTGCCAGCACCCTATACCCGACAGTGAACACTGAAGCTTTCTTT. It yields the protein CASTLYPTVNTEAFF.

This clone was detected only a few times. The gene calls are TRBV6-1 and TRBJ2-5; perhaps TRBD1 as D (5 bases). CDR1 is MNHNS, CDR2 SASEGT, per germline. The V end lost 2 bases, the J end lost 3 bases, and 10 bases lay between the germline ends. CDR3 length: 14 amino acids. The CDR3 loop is CASSETRQKETQYF. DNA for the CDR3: TGTGCCAGCAGTGAAACGAGACAGAAAGAGACCCAGTACTTC.

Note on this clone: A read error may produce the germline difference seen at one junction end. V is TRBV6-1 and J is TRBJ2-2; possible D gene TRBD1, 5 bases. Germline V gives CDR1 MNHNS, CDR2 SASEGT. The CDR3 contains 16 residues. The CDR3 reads CASNELSRGNTGELFF. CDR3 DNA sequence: TGTGCCAGCAATGAACTATCTAGGGGGAACACCGGGGAGCTGTTTTTT.

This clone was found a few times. The DNA for the CDR3 is TGTGCCAGTAGGAAGGAGGTGTCGCAGTATTTT. This translates into CASRKEVSQYF. The chain has TRBV19 and TRBJ2-3; possibly TRBD2 for D (5 bases). The germline V gene encodes CDR1 LNHDA and CDR2 SQIVND (reference sequence). Trimming pared 6 bases from V and 10 bases from J, leaving 11 bases between. The CDR3 contains 11 residues.

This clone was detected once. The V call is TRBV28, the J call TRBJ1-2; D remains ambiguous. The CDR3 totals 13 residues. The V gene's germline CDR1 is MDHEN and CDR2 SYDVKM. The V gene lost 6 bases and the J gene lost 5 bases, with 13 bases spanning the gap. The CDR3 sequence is CASSLGVFYGYTF. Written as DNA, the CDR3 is TGTGCCAGCAGCTTGGGAGTCTTTTATGGCTACACCTTC.

The CDR3 protein is CASSIDLDRSRFF. In DNA form, the CDR3 reads TGTGCCAGTAGTATAGATCTGGACAGGAGTCGTTTCTTT. V gene TRBV19 combines with J gene TRBJ1-1; 7 nucleotides align to TRBD1. Germline CDR1 reads LNHDA; CDR2 reads SQIVND (reference sequence). This CDR3 spans 13 amino acids. V lost 0 bases, J lost 13 bases, and 8 bases stayed unmatched. Variable domain in full (rest from reference TRBV19 and TRBJ1-1): DGGITQSPKYLFRKEGQNVTLSCEQNLNHDAMYWYRQDPGQGLRLIYYSQIVNDFQKGDIAEGYSVSREKKESFPLTVTSAQKNPTAFYLCASSIDLDRSRFFGQGTRLTVV.

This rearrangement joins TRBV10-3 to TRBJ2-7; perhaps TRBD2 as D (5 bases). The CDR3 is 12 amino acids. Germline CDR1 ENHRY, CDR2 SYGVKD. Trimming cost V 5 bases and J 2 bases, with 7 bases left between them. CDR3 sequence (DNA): TGTGCCATCAGTAGCGGAACCTACGAGCAGTACTTC. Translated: CAISSGTYEQYF.

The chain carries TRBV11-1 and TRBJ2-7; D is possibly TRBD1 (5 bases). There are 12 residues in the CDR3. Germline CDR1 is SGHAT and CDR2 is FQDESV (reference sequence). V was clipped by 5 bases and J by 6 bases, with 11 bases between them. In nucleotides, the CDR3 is TGTGCCAGCAGCCCGCAGGGTGGCGAGCAGTACTTC. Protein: CASSPQGGEQYF.

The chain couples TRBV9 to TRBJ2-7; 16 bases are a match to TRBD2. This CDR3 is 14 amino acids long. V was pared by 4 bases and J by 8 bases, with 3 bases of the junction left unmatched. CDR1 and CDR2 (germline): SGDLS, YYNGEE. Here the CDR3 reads CASSLGLAGGKQYF. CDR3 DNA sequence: TGTGCCAGCAGCCTGGGACTAGCGGGAGGGAAGCAGTACTTC.

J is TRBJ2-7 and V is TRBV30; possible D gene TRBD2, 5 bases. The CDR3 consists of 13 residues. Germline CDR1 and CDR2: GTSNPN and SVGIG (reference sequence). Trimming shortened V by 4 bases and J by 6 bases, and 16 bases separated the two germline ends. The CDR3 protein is CAWTRRLKGEQYF. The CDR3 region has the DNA TGTGCCTGGACCCGGAGGTTAAAGGGCGAGCAGTACTTC.

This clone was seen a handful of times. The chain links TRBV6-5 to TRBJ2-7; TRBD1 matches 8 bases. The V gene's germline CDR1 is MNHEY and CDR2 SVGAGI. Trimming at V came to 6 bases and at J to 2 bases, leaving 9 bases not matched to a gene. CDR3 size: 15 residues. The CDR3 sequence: CASRPFTGGAYEQYF. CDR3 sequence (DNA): TGTGCCAGCAGACCGTTCACAGGGGGAGCCTACGAGCAGTACTTC.

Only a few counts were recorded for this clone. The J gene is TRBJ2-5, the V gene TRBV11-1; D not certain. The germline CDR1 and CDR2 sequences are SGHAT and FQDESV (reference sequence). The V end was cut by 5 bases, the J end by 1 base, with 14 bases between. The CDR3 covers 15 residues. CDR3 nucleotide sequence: TGTGCCAGCAGCCCACGACTCCGCATCCAAGAGACCCAGTACTTC. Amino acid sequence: CASSPRLRIQETQYF. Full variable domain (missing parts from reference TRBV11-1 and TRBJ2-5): EAEVAQSPRYKITEKSQAVAFWCDPISGHATLYWYRQILGQGPELLVQFQDESVVDDSQLPKDRFSAERLKGVDSTLKIQPAELGDSAMYLCASSPRLRIQETQYFGPGTRLLVL.

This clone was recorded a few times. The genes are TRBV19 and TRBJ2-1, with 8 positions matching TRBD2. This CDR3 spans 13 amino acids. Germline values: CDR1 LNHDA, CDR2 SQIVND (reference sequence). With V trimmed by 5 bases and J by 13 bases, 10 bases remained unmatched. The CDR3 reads CASSSGGRPPQFF. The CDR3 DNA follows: TGTGCCAGTAGTTCGGGAGGGAGGCCTCCACAGTTCTTC.

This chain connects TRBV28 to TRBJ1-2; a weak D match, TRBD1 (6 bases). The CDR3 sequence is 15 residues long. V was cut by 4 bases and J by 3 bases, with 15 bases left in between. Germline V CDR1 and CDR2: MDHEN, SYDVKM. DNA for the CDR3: TGTGCCAGCAGTTCCCGAGGGAGGGGGGACTATGGCTACACCTTC. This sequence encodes CASSSRGRGDYGYTF.

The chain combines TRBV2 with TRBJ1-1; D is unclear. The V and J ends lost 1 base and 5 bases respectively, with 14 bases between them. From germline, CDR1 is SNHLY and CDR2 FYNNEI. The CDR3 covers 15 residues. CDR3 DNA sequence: TGTGCCAGCAGTGAAGGGGGAGCCGGAGGGACTGAAGCTTTCTTT. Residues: CASSEGGAGGTEAFF.

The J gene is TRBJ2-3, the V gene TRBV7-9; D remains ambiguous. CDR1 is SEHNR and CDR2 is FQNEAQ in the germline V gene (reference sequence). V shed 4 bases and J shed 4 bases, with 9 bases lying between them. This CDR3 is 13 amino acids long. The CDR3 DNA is TGTGCCAGCAGCTGGCGGCTCGCAGATACGCAGTATTTT. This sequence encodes CASSWRLADTQYF.

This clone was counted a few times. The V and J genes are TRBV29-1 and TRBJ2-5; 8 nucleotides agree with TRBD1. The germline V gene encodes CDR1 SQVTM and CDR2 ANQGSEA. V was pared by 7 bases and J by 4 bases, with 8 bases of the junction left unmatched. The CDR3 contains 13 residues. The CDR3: CSARQGSRETQYF. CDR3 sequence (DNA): TGCAGCGCGCGACAGGGGTCACGAGAGACCCAGTACTTC.

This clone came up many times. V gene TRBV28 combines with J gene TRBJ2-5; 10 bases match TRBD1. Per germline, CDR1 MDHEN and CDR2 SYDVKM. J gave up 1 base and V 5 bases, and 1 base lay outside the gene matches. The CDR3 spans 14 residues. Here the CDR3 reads CASSRDRGQETQYF. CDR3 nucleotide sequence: TGTGCCAGCAGTCGGGACAGGGGCCAAGAGACCCAGTACTTC.

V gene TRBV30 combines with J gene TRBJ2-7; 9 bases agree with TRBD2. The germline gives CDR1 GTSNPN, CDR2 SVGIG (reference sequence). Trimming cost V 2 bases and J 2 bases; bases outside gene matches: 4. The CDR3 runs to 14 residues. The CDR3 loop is CAWSWASGTYEQYF. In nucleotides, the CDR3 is TGTGCCTGGAGTTGGGCTAGCGGGACCTACGAGCAGTACTTC.

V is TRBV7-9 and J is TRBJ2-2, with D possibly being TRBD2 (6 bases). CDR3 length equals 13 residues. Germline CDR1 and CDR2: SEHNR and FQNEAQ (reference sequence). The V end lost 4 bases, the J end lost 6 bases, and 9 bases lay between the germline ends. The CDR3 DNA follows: TGTGCCAGCAGCTACGGGAGAGCCGGGGAGCTGTTTTTT. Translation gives CASSYGRAGELFF.

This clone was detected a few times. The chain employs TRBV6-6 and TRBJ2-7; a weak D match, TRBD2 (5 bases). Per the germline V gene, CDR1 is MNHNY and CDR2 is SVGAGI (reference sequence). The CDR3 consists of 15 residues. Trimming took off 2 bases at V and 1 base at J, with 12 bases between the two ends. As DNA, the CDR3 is TGTGCCAGCAGTTACCTGGACTTCACTTCCTACGAGCAGTACTTC. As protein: CASSYLDFTSYEQYF.

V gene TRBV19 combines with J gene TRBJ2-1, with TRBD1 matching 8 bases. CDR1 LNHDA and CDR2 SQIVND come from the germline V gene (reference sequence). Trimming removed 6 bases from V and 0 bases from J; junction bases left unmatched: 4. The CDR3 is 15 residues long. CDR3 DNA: TGTGCCAGTAGGGCCGGACAGGGCTCCTACAATGAGCAGTTCTTC. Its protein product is CASRAGQGSYNEQFF.

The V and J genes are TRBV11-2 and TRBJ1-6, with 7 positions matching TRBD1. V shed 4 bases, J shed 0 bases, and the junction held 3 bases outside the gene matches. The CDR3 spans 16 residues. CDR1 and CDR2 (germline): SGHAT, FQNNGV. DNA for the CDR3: TGTGCCAGCAGCTCCAGGGGGAGCTCCTATAATTCACCCCTCCACTTT. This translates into CASSSRGSSYNSPLHF.

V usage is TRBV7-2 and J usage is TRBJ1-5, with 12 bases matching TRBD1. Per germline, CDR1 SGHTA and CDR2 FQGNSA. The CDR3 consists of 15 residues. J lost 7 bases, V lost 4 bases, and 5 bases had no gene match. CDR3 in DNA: TGTGCCAGCAGCTGGGGACAGGGGGCACGCCAGCCCCAGCATTTT. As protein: CASSWGQGARQPQHF.

For the CDR3, the DNA is TGTGCCACCAGCAGGCTCGGGACAGGGGACACTGAAGCTTTCTTT. Translated, it gives CATSRLGTGDTEAFF. This chain uses TRBV15 with TRBJ1-1, with 10 bases that match TRBD1. The length of the CDR3 is 15 residues. Germline CDR1 LNHNV, CDR2 YYDKDF (reference sequence). Trimming cost V 3 bases and J 3 bases; bases outside gene matches: 4.

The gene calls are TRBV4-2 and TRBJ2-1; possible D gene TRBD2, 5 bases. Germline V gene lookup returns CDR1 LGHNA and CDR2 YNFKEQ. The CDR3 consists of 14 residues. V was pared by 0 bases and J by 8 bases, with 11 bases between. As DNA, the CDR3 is TGTGCCAGCAGCCAAGACGGGGTAGACGATGAGCAGTTCTTC. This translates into CASSQDGVDDEQFF.

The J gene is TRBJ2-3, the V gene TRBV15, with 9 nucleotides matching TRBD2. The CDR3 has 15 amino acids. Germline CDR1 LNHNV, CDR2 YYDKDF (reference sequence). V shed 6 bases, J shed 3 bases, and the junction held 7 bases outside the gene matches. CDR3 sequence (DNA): TGTGCCACCAGGACTCTAGCGGGAAGGACAGATACGCAGTATTTT. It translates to CATRTLAGRTDTQYF.

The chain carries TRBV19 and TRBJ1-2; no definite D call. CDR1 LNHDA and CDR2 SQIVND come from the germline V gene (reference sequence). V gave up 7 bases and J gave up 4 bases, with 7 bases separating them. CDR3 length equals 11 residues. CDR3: CASTYSYGYTF. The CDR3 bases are TGTGCCAGTACCTACAGCTATGGCTACACCTTC. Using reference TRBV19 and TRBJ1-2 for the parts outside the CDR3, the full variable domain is DGGITQSPKYLFRKEGQNVTLSCEQNLNHDAMYWYRQDPGQGLRLIYYSQIVNDFQKGDIAEGYSVSREKKESFPLTVTSAQKNPTAFYLCASTYSYGYTFGSGTRLTVV.